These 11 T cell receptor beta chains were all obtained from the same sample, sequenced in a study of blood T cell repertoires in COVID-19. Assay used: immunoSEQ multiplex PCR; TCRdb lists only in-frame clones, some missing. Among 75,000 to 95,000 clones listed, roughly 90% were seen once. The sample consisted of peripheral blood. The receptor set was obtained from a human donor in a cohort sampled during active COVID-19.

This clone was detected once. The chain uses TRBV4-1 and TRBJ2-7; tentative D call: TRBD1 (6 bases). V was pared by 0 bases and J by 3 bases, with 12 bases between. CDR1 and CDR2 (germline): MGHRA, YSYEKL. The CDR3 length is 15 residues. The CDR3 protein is CASSQEGGRDYEQYF. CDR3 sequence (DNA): TGCGCCAGCAGCCAAGAAGGGGGAAGGGACTACGAGCAGTACTTC.

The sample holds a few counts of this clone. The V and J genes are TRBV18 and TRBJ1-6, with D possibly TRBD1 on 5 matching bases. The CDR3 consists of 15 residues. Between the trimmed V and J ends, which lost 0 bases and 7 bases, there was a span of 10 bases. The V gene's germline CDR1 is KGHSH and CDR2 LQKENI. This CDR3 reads CASSPPGGENSPLHF. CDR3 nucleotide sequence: TGTGCCAGCTCACCACCGGGGGGAGAAAATTCACCCCTCCACTTT.

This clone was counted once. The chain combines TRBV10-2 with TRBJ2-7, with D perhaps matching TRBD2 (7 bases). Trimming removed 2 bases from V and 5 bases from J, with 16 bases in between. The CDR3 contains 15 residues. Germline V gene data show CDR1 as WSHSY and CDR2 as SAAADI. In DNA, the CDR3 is TGCGCCAGCAGTGAGATGTTAGGGGGGGGGAACGAGCAGTACTTC. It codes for CASSEMLGGGNEQYF.

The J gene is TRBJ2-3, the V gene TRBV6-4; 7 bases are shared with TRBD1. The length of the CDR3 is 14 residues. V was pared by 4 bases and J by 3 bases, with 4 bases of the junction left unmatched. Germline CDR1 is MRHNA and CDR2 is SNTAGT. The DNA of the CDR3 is TGTGCCAGCAGTGTCCGACAGGGAACAGATACGCAGTATTTT. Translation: CASSVRQGTDTQYF.

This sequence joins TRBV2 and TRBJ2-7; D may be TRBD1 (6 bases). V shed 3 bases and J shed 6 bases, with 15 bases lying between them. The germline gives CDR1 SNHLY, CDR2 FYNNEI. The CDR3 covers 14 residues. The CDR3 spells CASSEGQAYGEQYF. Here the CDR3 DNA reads TGTGCCAGCAGTGAGGGACAAGCTTACGGCGAGCAGTACTTC.

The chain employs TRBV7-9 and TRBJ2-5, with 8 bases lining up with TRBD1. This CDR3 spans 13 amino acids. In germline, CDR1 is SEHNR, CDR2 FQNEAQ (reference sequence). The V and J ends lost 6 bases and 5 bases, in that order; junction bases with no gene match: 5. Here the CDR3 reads CASRQGAGETQYF. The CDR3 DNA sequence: TGTGCCAGCAGGCAGGGGGCAGGGGAGACCCAGTACTTC.

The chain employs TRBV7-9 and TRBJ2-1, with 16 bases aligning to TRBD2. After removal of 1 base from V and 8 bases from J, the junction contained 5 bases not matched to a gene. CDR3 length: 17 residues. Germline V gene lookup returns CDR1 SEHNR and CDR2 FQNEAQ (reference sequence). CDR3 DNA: TGTGCCAGCAGCTTAGGGGGACTAGCGGGAGGGTTCCATGAGCAGTTCTTC. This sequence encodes CASSLGGLAGGFHEQFF.

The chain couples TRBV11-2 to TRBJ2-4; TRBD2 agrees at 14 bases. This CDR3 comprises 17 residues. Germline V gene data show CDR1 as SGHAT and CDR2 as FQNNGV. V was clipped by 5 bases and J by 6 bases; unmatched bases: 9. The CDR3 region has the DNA TGTGCCAGCAGCCCAGAGACTAGCGGGGGGGCAAGAAACATTCAGTACTTC. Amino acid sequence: CASSPETSGGARNIQYF.

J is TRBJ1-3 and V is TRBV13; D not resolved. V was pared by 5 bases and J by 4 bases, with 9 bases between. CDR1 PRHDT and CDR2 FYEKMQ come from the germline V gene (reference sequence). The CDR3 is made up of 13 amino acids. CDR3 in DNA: TGTGCCAGCAGCCGCGGGTACGGAAACACCATATATTTT. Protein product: CASSRGYGNTIYF.

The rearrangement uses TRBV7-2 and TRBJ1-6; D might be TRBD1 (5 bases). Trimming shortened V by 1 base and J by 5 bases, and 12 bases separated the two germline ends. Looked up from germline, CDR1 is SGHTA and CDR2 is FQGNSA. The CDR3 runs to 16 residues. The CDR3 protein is CASSLEGSADNSPLHF. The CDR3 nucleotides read TGTGCCAGCAGCTTAGAGGGGTCCGCCGATAATTCACCCCTCCACTTT.

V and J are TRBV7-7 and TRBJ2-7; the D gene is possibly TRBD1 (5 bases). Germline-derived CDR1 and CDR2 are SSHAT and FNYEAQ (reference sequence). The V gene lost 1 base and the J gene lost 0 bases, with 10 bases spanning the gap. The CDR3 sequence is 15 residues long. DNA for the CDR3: TGTGCCAGCAGCTTAGATCAGGGATTCTCCTACGAGCAGTACTTC. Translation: CASSLDQGFSYEQYF.